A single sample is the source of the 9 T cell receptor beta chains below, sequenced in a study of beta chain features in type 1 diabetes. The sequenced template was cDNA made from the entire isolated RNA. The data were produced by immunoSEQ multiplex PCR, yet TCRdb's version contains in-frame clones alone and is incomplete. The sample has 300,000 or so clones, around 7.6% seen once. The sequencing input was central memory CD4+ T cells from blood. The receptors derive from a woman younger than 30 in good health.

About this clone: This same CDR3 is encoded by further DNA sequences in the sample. This CDR3 reads CASSQEGGTDTQYF. CDR3 nucleotide sequence: TGCGCCAGCAGCCAAGAGGGGGGCACAGATACGCAGTATTTT. The chain carries TRBV4-3 and TRBJ2-3; D tentatively reads TRBD1 or TRBD2 (5 bases each). This CDR3 spans 14 amino acids. Trimming stripped 0 bases from V and 1 base from J, with 5 bases between. CDR1 is LGHNA and CDR2 is YSLEER in the germline V gene.

CDR3 DNA: TGTGCCAGCAGCGTAAACCTAGCAAGCACCGGGGAGCTGTTTTTT. Residues: CASSVNLASTGELFF. The chain uses TRBV9 and TRBJ2-2, with D possibly being TRBD2 (5 bases). Germline lookup yields CDR1 SGDLS and CDR2 YYNGEE. The length of the CDR3 is 15 residues. Trimming took off 1 base at V and 4 bases at J, with 11 bases between the two ends.

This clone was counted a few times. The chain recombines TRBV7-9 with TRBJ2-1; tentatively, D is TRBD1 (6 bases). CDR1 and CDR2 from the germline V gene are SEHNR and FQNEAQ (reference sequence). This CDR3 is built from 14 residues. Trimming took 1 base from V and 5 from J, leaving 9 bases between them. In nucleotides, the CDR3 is TGTGCCAGCAGCTTAGAGGGGGTTGACAATGAGCAGTTCTTC. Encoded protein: CASSLEGVDNEQFF.

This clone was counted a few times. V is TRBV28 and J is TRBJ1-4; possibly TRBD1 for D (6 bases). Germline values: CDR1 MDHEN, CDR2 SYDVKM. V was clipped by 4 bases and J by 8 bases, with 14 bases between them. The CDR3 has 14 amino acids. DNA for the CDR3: TGTGCCAGCAGTTCCCGACAGGTTCACGAAAAACTGTTTTTT. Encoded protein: CASSSRQVHEKLFF.

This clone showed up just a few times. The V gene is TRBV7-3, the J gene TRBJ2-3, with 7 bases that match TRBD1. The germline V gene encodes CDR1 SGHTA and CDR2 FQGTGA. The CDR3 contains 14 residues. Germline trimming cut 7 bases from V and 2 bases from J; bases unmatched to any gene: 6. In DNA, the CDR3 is TGTGCCAGCAAGCAGGGGGTAAACACAGATACGCAGTATTTT. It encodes CASKQGVNTDTQYF.

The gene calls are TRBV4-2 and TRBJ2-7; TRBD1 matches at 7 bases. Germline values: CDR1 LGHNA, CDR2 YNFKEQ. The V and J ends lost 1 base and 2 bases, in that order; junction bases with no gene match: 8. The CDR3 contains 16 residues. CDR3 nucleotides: TGTGCCAGCAGCCAAGCAACGGGACAGCGAACCTACGAGCAGTACTTC. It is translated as CASSQATGQRTYEQYF.

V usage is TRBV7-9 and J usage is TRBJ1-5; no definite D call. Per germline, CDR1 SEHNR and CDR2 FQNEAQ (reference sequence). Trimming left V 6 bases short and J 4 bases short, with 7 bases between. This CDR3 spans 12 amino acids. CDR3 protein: CASSGQNQPQHF. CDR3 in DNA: TGTGCCAGCAGTGGGCAGAATCAGCCCCAGCATTTT.

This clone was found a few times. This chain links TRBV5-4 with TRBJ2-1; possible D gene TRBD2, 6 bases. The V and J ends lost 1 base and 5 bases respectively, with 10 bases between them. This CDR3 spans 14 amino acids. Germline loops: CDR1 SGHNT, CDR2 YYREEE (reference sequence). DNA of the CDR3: TGTGCCAGCAGCTTGCCGGGACTCCACAATGAGCAGTTCTTC. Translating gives CASSLPGLHNEQFF.

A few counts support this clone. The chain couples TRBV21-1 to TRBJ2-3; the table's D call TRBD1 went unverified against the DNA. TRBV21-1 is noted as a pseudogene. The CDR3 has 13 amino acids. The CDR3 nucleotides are TGTGCCAGCAGCAGTGTTCAGGGTATCTCGCAGTATTTT. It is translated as CASSSVQGISQYF.